These T cell receptor beta chains were read from a single sample in a study of blood T cell repertoires in COVID-19. The table came from immunoSEQ multiplex PCR; TCRdb's copy has only in-frame clones and leaves some out. The table has 110,000 to 150,000 clones, around 72% seen once. The source material was peripheral blood. All receptors come from a woman aged 55-70 years with acute or convalescent COVID-19. The CDR3 runs from the conserved cysteine through the conserved F or W. D genes are given only for firm matches. The size field is filled for only some rows; it gives once, few, many or a size class.

j_call	clone_size	v_call	d_call	cdr3_aa	cdr3_nt
TRBJ1-1	few	TRBV30	.	CAWIRQQNTEAFF	TGTGCCTGGATCCGACAGCAGAACACTGAAGCTTTCTTT
TRBJ1-1	.	TRBV15	.	CATRGQINTEAFF	TGTGCCACCAGGGGCCAGATTAACACTGAAGCTTTCTTT
TRBJ2-7	.	TRBV28	.	CASRRTGSSYEQYF	TGTGCCAGCAGGAGGACGGGGAGCTCCTACGAGCAGTACTTC
TRBJ2-3	once	TRBV11-3	.	CASSQPTLEGADTQYF	TGTGCCAGCAGCCAGCCCACACTAGAAGGTGCAGATACGCAGTATTTT
TRBJ2-1	few	TRBV2	TRBD2	CASSETASGARSSYNEQFF	TGTGCCAGCAGTGAAACGGCTAGCGGGGCTAGGAGCTCCTACAATGAGCAGTTCTTC
TRBJ2-6	.	TRBV18	.	CASRGLSSGANVLTF	TGTGCCAGCCGAGGACTGTCCTCTGGGGCCAACGTCCTGACTTTC
TRBJ2-5	.	TRBV28	.	CASSFSGAQETQYF	TGTGCCAGCAGTTTTAGTGGGGCCCAAGAGACCCAGTACTTC
TRBJ1-5	.	TRBV2	.	CASGNYRELNQGERSNQPQHF	TGTGCCAGCGGAAATTACCGGGAGCTAAATCAAGGTGAAAGGAGCAATCAGCCCCAGCATTTT
TRBJ2-3	.	TRBV30	.	CAWGRPPGVGTQYF	TGTGCCTGGGGACGACCTCCGGGAGTTGGGACGCAGTATTTT
TRBJ1-1	.	TRBV6-5	.	CASSYSAKNTEAFF	TGTGCCAGCAGTTACTCGGCAAAGAACACTGAAGCTTTCTTT
TRBJ1-2	once	TRBV5-1	TRBD1	CASSERTGPYGYTF	TGCGCCAGCAGCGAGCGGACAGGGCCATATGGCTACACCTTC
TRBJ2-1	.	TRBV6-5	TRBD2	CASSRTSGTYNEQFF	TGTGCCAGCAGCCGGACTAGCGGGACCTACAATGAGCAGTTCTTC
TRBJ1-5	.	TRBV20-1	.	CSASFQEGQPQHF	TGCAGTGCTAGTTTCCAGGAGGGCCAGCCCCAGCATTTT
TRBJ1-2	.	TRBV27	TRBD1	CASSTQTGTGYYGYTF	TGTGCCAGCAGTACCCAGACCGGGACAGGGTACTATGGCTACACCTTC
TRBJ1-6	.	TRBV6-5	.	CASRIGQRSPLHF	TGTGCCAGCCGTATAGGACAAAGATCACCCCTCCACTTT
TRBJ2-1	.	TRBV28	.	CASRIGWSVSYNEQFF	TGTGCCAGCAGAATTGGATGGAGCGTGTCCTACAATGAGCAGTTCTTC
TRBJ1-1	.	TRBV7-9	TRBD1	CASSSRDSFEAFF	TGTGCCAGCAGCTCGCGGGACAGTTTTGAAGCTTTCTTT
TRBJ2-1	.	TRBV7-9	.	CASSFLDEQFF	TGTGCCAGCAGCTTTCTAGATGAGCAGTTCTTC
TRBJ1-5	many	TRBV7-9	TRBD1	CASSLEPGQGHQPQHF	TGTGCCAGCAGCTTAGAACCGGGACAGGGGCATCAGCCCCAGCATTTT
TRBJ2-1	.	TRBV12-3/TRBV12-4	.	CASSLTLPNEQFF	TGTGCCAGCAGTTTAACGCTACCAAATGAGCAGTTCTTC
TRBJ2-3	.	TRBV27	TRBD2	CASSLTQRESDTQYF	TGTGCCAGCAGTTTAACCCAGCGGGAGTCGGATACGCAGTATTTT
TRBJ1-5	.	TRBV7-2	.	CASSPDKNSNQPQHF	TGTGCCAGCAGCCCGGACAAGAATAGCAATCAGCCCCAGCATTTT
TRBJ2-3	once	TRBV4-1	TRBD2	CASSILGLGTDTQYF	TGCGCCAGCAGCATTTTAGGACTAGGTACAGATACGCAGTATTTT
TRBJ1-1	few	TRBV10-1	.	CASRATGGADTEAFF	TGCGCCAGCAGAGCCACGGGTGGCGCGGACACTGAAGCTTTCTTT
TRBJ2-3	.	TRBV30	TRBD1	CAWSVHRGDTQYF	TGTGCCTGGAGTGTACACAGGGGGGATACGCAGTATTTT
TRBJ1-1	.	TRBV5-1	.	CASSLGAGVGTEAFF	TGCGCCAGCAGCTTGGGTGCGGGAGTGGGCACTGAAGCTTTCTTT
TRBJ1-2	.	TRBV11-2	TRBD1	CASKKTVDRGYGYTF	TGTGCCAGCAAAAAAACTGTGGACAGGGGCTATGGCTACACCTTC
TRBJ2-1	few	TRBV9	.	CASSPLVNNEQFF	TGTGCCAGCAGCCCTCTAGTGAACAATGAGCAGTTCTTC
TRBJ2-3	.	TRBV5-1	.	CASSAMRDSSSTDTQYF	TGCGCCAGCAGCGCTATGAGGGACTCCTCTAGCACAGATACGCAGTATTTT
TRBJ2-3	.	TRBV19	.	CASSIDEGADTQYF	TGTGCCAGTAGTATCGATGAGGGCGCGGATACGCAGTATTTT
TRBJ1-1	.	TRBV7-7	.	CASSLSGGTEAFF	TGTGCCAGCAGCTTGTCGGGGGGCACTGAAGCTTTCTTT
TRBJ2-4	.	TRBV28	.	CASSLGGTLAKNIQYF	TGTGCCAGCAGTTTAGGAGGGACTCTAGCCAAAAACATTCAGTACTTC
TRBJ2-3	few	TRBV30	.	CAGGEDFTDTQYF	TGTGCCGGAGGGGAGGACTTCACAGATACGCAGTATTTT
TRBJ1-1	.	TRBV4-1	.	CASNRGGYGEAFF	TGCGCCAGCAACCGAGGGGGATATGGGGAAGCTTTCTTT
TRBJ1-3	.	TRBV12-3/TRBV12-4	.	CASSLGPSWAIYF	TGTGCCAGCAGTTTGGGGCCTTCATGGGCCATATATTTT
TRBJ2-1	.	TRBV2	.	CASSVYRENEQFF	TGTGCCAGCAGTGTCTACAGGGAGAATGAGCAGTTCTTC
TRBJ2-4	.	TRBV19	.	CASSGRAKNIQYF	TGTGCCAGTAGTGGCAGAGCCAAAAACATTCAGTACTTC
TRBJ2-4	.	TRBV6-5	TRBD1	CASTGGQGNIQYF	TGTGCCAGCACCGGAGGACAGGGAAACATTCAGTACTTC
TRBJ1-6	few	TRBV6-5	TRBD1	CASSSTGGTLHF	TGTGCCAGCAGTTCGACAGGGGGCACCCTCCACTTT
TRBJ1-4	.	TRBV4-1	.	CASSQRRAEKLFF	TGCGCCAGCAGCCAACGGCGGGCCGAAAAACTGTTTTTT
TRBJ2-3	.	TRBV7-9	TRBD2	CASSLGVSGLGEYF	TGTGCCAGCAGCTTAGGGGTCTCGGGACTAGGGGAGTATTTT
TRBJ1-1	.	TRBV7-9	.	CASTQFVATEAFF	TGTGCCAGCACCCAGTTCGTAGCCACTGAAGCTTTCTTT
TRBJ2-7	.	TRBV20-1	TRBD2	CSASWTSGPYEQYF	TGCAGTGCTAGTTGGACTAGCGGGCCCTACGAGCAGTACTTC
TRBJ2-7	few	TRBV19	TRBD2	CASSIRGRARSSSYEQYF	TGTGCCAGTAGTATACGCGGGAGGGCCAGGTCCTCCTCCTACGAGCAGTACTTC
TRBJ2-3	.	TRBV5-1	TRBD2	CASSSGLAITDTQYF	TGCGCCAGCAGCTCGGGACTAGCAATTACAGATACGCAGTATTTT